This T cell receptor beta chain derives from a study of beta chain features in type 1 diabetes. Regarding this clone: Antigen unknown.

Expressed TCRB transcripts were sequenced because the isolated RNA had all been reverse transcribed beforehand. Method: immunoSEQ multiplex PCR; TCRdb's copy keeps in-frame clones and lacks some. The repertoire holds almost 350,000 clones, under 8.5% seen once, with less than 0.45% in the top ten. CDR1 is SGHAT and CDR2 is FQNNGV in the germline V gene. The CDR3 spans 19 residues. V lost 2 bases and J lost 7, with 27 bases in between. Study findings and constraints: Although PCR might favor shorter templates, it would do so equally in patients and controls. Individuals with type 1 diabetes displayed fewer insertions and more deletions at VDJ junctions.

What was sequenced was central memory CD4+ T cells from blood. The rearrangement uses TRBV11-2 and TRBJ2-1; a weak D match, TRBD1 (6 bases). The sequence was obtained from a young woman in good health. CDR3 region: CASSLLAPASRRQGNEQFF. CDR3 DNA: TGTGCCAGCAGCTTACTTGCGCCCGCTAGCCGCAGGCAGGGGAATGAGCAGTTCTTC.